This T cell receptor (beta chain) derives from a study of T cell responses to AZD1222 COVID-19 vaccine. With regard to this clone: Its antigen is currently unknown.

Clones were sequenced by immunoSEQ multiplex PCR, and TCRdb holds only the in-frame ones, with some missing. The sample includes about 99,000 clones, 91% seen only once; the top ten take just over 8%. Overall study results and limits: Donors were largely white British and mainly female; clonal diversity was possibly underestimated. Two AZD1222 administrations were followed by greater Spike-specific TCR breadth and depth.

CDR3 size: 15 residues. Germline CDR1 and CDR2: SGHAT and FQDESV (reference sequence). After removal of 3 bases from V and 4 bases from J, the junction contained 6 bases not matched to a gene. The starting material was peripheral blood, obtained 28 days after the second AZD1222 dose. The origin of this receptor is an adult who received the AZD1222 COVID-19 vaccine. The V call is TRBV11-1, the J call TRBJ2-7; TRBD2 agrees at 10 bases. This CDR3 is CASSFSSGRTYEQYF. CDR3 sequence (DNA): TGTGCCAGCAGCTTTTCTAGCGGGAGAACGTACGAGCAGTACTTC.